These T cell receptor beta chains were read from a single sample in a study of T cell changes during pregnancy in multiple sclerosis. Profiling relied on immunoSEQ multiplex PCR, and the TCRdb table lists in-frame clones only, not all of them. The sample shows approximately 130,000 clones, around 97% of them seen only once. Sequencing was performed on peripheral blood, taken after pregnancy. These receptors were taken from a female donor with multiple sclerosis, enrolled in a pregnancy study. CDR3s include the opening cysteine and the closing phenylalanine or tryptophan. D genes are given only for firm matches. Clone size appears in some rows only: once, few, many, or a class for an expanded clone.

>NA|TRBJ1-4|NA|TRBV2
TGTGCCAGCAGTGAACGGCAGGTTAATGGACTGTTTTTT
CASSERQVNGLFF
>TRBD1|TRBJ2-7|NA|TRBV4-3
TGCGCCAGCAGCCAAGAAGCAGTGGAGACAGGGTTGCCCCGTTTCCCGAACGAGCAGTACTTC
CASSQEAVETGLPRFPNEQYF
>NA|TRBJ1-3|NA|TRBV5-6
TGTGCCAGCAGCTTGGTAGCCCCCTCTGGAAACACCATATATTTT
CASSLVAPSGNTIYF
>TRBD1|TRBJ2-3|once|TRBV5-4
TGTGCCAGCAGCTCGGGACAGGGTATAGATACGCAGTATTTT
CASSSGQGIDTQYF
>NA|TRBJ1-1|NA|TRBV5-4
TGTGCCAGCAGCTTCCAGGGATTCGGAGAAGCTTTCTTT
CASSFQGFGEAFF
>NA|TRBJ2-7|once|TRBV5-1
TGCGCCAGCAGCTTGGACCCAGGGAAGGACGAGCAGTACTTC
CASSLDPGKDEQYF
>NA|TRBJ1-1|NA|TRBV4-3
TGCGCCAGCAGCCAATTTAGGGCGGGGGAAGCTTTCTTT
CASSQFRAGEAFF
>NA|TRBJ2-7|NA|TRBV6-1
TGTGCCAGCAGTGAAGGGGCAGGTGTCTACGAGCAGTACTTC
CASSEGAGVYEQYF
>TRBD1|TRBJ1-1|NA|TRBV27
TGTGCCAGCAGTAACCCCAGGGGGACTGAAGCTTTCTTT
CASSNPRGTEAFF
>NA|TRBJ1-1|few|TRBV6-1
TGTGCCAGCAGGAAGGGGGTGAGGGGGAACACTGAAGCTTTCTTT
CASRKGVRGNTEAFF
>TRBD2|TRBJ2-7|NA|TRBV30
TGTGCCTGGAAACCGAGCGGGAAGCCATTAAAAGGCGAGCAGTACTTC
CAWKPSGKPLKGEQYF
>TRBD1|TRBJ2-5|NA|TRBV2
TGTGCCAGCAGTGAAGCGCTTCGGGACAGGTCCCAGACCCAGTACTTC
CASSEALRDRSQTQYF
>TRBD1|TRBJ2-7|NA|TRBV4-1
TGCGCCAGCAGCCAAGATCACCGGACAGGACAAGGCTACGAGCAGTACTTC
CASSQDHRTGQGYEQYF
>NA|TRBJ1-1|NA|TRBV11-2
TGTGCCAGCAGCTTAGATCTAGGGCTGGGGCCCACTGAAGCTTTCTTT
CASSLDLGLGPTEAFF
>NA|TRBJ2-5|NA|TRBV2
TGTGCCAGCAGTGGGACTCGCTCGTGGGAGACCCAGTACTTC
CASSGTRSWETQYF